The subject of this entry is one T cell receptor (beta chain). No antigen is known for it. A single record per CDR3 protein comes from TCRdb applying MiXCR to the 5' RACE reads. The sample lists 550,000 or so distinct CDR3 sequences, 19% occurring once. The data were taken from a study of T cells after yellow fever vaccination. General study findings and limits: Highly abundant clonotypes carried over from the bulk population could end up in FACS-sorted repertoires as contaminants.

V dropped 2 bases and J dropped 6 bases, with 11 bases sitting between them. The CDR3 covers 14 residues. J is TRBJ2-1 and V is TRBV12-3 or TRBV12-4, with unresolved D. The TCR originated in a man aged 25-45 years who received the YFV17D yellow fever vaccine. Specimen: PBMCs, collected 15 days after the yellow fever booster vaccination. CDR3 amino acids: CASSLSRKTNEQFF. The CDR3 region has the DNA TGTGCCAGCAGTTTATCCCGCAAGACCAATGAGCAGTTCTTC.